This T cell receptor beta chain was identified during a study of CD8 T cells in ankylosing spondylitis. Whole-study findings and limits: Enrichment of disease-linked clones was reportedly significant in matched ankylosing spondylitis synovial fluid. About 8 highly homologous variants made up a TCR beta motif that seemed to typify ankylosing spondylitis blood. In the blood and synovial fluid of reactive arthritis, some motif variants had been previously reported.

Trimming removed 4 bases from V and 6 bases from J; junction bases left unmatched: 10. CDR1 is SGHRS, CDR2 YFSETQ, per germline. The CDR3 length is 15 residues. This clonotype was found once. Antigen specificity is unknown. TCRdb itself ran the 5' RACE reads through MiXCR, one entry per CDR3 protein. The sample has fewer than 200,000 distinct CDR3 sequences; 18% are singletons. The TCR comes from a male donor aged 10 to 30 with ankylosing spondylitis or in good health (not recorded which). The chain joins TRBV5-1 to TRBJ2-7, with TRBD1 matching 10 bases. Sample: blood, either unsorted or a sorted T cell fraction (not recorded which). The CDR3 loop is CASSGTGTGVREQYF. The CDR3 coding sequence is TGCGCCAGCAGCGGAACCGGGACAGGGGTTCGCGAGCAGTACTTC.